This T cell receptor (beta chain) was profiled in a study of blood T cell repertoires in COVID-19. Trimming cost V 1 base and J 4 bases, with 5 bases left between them. Germline loops: CDR1 GTSNPN, CDR2 SVGIG (reference sequence). The CDR3 has 11 amino acids. The assay was immunoSEQ multiplex PCR, and TCRdb's table has in-frame clones only and misses some. The table lists some 250,000 clones, about 80% of them singletons, with 3.3% in the top ten. The clonotype originates from a woman of 80 years or more with acute or convalescent COVID-19. V gene TRBV30 combines with J gene TRBJ2-7, with no clear D. The sample consisted of peripheral blood. The DNA for the CDR3 is TGTGCCTGGAGTGCAATTTACGAGCAGTACTTC. Translation gives CAWSAIYEQYF.